The entry below gives a single T cell receptor (beta chain) sequence along with its context. This specimen comes from a study of blood T cell repertoires in COVID-19. Germline CDR1 and CDR2: GTSNPN and SVGIG (reference sequence). The CDR3 has 16 amino acids. V trimming: 2 bases; J trimming: 1 base; junction bases outside the gene matches: 9. Clones were read by immunoSEQ multiplex PCR, and TCRdb kept only the in-frame ones, dropping some. The data contain about 310,000 clones, roughly 91% of them singletons. Sample: peripheral blood. The receptor was derived from a man in his forties or fifties with active or convalescent COVID-19. This sequence joins TRBV30 and TRBJ2-5; 8 nucleotides agree with TRBD2. The CDR3 sequence is CAWSYSGAPLQETQYF. Here the CDR3 DNA reads TGTGCCTGGAGTTATAGCGGGGCGCCCCTCCAAGAGACCCAGTACTTC.